Below, 5 T cell receptor beta chains from the same sample are listed, as sequenced in a study of cytomegalovirus exposure and HLA in healthy donors. PCR primers comprised 60 Vbeta and 13 Jbeta primers. Assay used: immunoSEQ multiplex PCR; TCRdb lists only in-frame clones, some missing. Found here are over 150,000 clones, roughly 80% of them singletons; the top ten hold 6.5% to 7.5%. The material sequenced was PBMCs. Receptors were obtained from a woman aged 25 to 39 in good health and CMV-seropositive.

The chain employs TRBV10-1 and TRBJ2-6, with D perhaps matching TRBD1 (5 bases). V shed 4 bases and J shed 2 bases, with 9 bases lying between them. The germline CDR1 and CDR2 sequences are WNHNN and SYGVQD (reference sequence). CDR3 length: 15 amino acids. CDR3 sequence reads: CASSAWGTGANVLTF. In DNA, the CDR3 is TGCGCCAGCAGTGCGTGGGGCACTGGGGCCAACGTCCTGACTTTC.

The chain employs TRBV18 and TRBJ1-5; a weak D match, TRBD1 (6 bases). The V gene's germline CDR1 is KGHSH and CDR2 LQKENI. Trimming left V 5 bases short and J 4 bases short, with 12 bases between. The CDR3 is made up of 14 amino acids. Written as DNA, the CDR3 is TGTGCCAGCTCAGCAGACAGGAGGAATCAGCCCCAGCATTTT. It yields the protein CASSADRRNQPQHF.

The CDR3 loop is CASSLYGGESTEAFF. The CDR3 DNA sequence: TGTGCCAGCAGCTTATATGGGGGCGAATCCACTGAAGCTTTCTTT. V and J are TRBV7-9 and TRBJ1-1; perhaps TRBD1 as D (6 bases). V gave up 2 bases and J gave up 4 bases, with 14 bases separating them. The CDR3 has 15 amino acids. Germline loops: CDR1 SEHNR, CDR2 FQNEAQ (reference sequence).

The V call is TRBV4-3, the J call TRBJ1-4; D gene uncertain. CDR3 length equals 15 residues. Germline values: CDR1 LGHNA, CDR2 YSLEER. Trimming took 5 bases from V and 8 from J, leaving 18 bases between them. CDR3 loop: CASSERGMGLEKLFF. The CDR3 DNA reads TGCGCCAGCAGCGAGAGAGGGATGGGATTGGAAAAACTGTTTTTT.

The J gene is TRBJ1-1, the V gene TRBV5-5; no firm D call. V was clipped by 0 bases and J by 3 bases, with 6 bases between them. CDR1 SGHKS and CDR2 YYEKEE come from the germline V gene (reference sequence). The CDR3 totals 13 residues. Written as DNA, the CDR3 is TGTGCCAGCAGCTTGGGCCAGTACACTGAAGCTTTCTTT. Amino acids: CASSLGQYTEAFF.